The TCR beta chain described here comes from a study of CD8+ T cells in alopecia areata. Whole-study context: Tofacitinib was taken orally by treated patients, and the dose was 5 to 10 mg twice daily.

The study's findings and limits: Persistence of many expanded lesional clones was seen in scalp and blood during tofacitinib.

Noted treatment: oral pan-JAK inhibitor, 5-10 mg twice daily. Extracted RNA was reverse transcribed, and the resulting cDNA served as sequencing template. Profiled with immunoSEQ multiplex PCR; TCRdb holds only in-frame clones, not every one. The repertoire holds approximately 150,000 clones, about 60% seen once, with 14% in the top ten. The CDR3 extends over 16 amino acids. Trimming left V 6 bases short and J 1 base short, with 16 bases between. CDR1 is SGHVS and CDR2 is FNYEAQ in the germline V gene. With respect to this clone: Its target is unknown.

This TCR derives from a human donor with alopecia areata. This chain uses TRBV7-6 with TRBJ2-1; weak D call: TRBD2 (6 bases). This specimen consisted of CD4+ T cells sorted from blood, obtained at week 24, from a patient treated with tofacitinib. CDR3 amino acids: CASSLTPAGSYNEQFF. CDR3 sequence (DNA): TGTGCCAGCAGTCTCACCCCGGCGGGGTCCTACAATGAGCAGTTCTTC.